A selection of T cell receptor beta chains follows, all from one sample in a study of identical twins. MiXCR, applied by TCRdb to the 5' RACE reads, yields one record per CDR3 protein. The sample yields around 960,000 distinct CDR3 sequences, 9% to 15% seen once. These same records also appear under a second study, on yellow fever vaccine responses in identical twins.

Sequenced material: PBMCs. The receptors originated from a woman aged 18-35 years in good health. The CDR3 runs from the conserved cysteine through the conserved F or W. Each record gives: CDR3 DNA, CDR3 protein, J gene, V gene, D gene, clone size. The D gene is left open where the match is weak. Where a row states a size, it is once, few, many or the class of an expanded clone; other rows omit it.

TGCGCCAGCAGCCGATGGGAGGCCGGGGCCAACGTCCTGACTTTC | CASSRWEAGANVLTF | TRBJ2-6 | TRBV5-1 | - | few
TGTGCCAGCTGCCAAGACCCATCACCTAGCGGTATGACCTACAATGAGCAGTTCTTC | CASCQDPSPSGMTYNEQFF | TRBJ2-1 | TRBV7-4 | TRBD2 | -
TGTGCCAGCCGACGACAGGGTTCGAGCAATCAGCCCCAGCATTTT | CASRRQGSSNQPQHF | TRBJ1-5 | TRBV6-1 | TRBD1 | many
TGCAGTGCTAGAGATGGGACATTTAGCACAGATACGCAGTATTTT | CSARDGTFSTDTQYF | TRBJ2-3 | TRBV20-1 | - | few
TGTGCCAGCGCCGAACGGGGAGGACAGTATAATTCACCCCTCCACTTT | CASAERGGQYNSPLHF | TRBJ1-6 | TRBV6-1 | - | few
TGTGCCAGCAGCCAGGGGGAGGTAGCGGGGAACACAGATACGCAGTATTTT | CASSQGEVAGNTDTQYF | TRBJ2-3 | TRBV4-2 | TRBD2 | few
TGTGCCATCAGTGAAGGACTAGCGGGGAAAAGGGTTGACAATGAGCAGTTCTTC | CAISEGLAGKRVDNEQFF | TRBJ2-1 | TRBV10-3 | TRBD2 | many
TGTGCCAGCAGCGTAATTCCGTCCGGTGAGCAGTTCTTC | CASSVIPSGEQFF | TRBJ2-1 | TRBV9 | - | -
TGTGCCATCAGTGAGTCCGCCAGCGGGAGCAGGGTCTACGAGCAGTACTTC | CAISESASGSRVYEQYF | TRBJ2-7 | TRBV10-3 | TRBD2 | -
TGCAGCGTTGACAAGGGACAGAGAATACAAGAGACCCAGTACTTC | CSVDKGQRIQETQYF | TRBJ2-5 | TRBV29-1 | TRBD1 | few
TGTGCCAGCAGCTTTGCTTACGGGGTAAGCTCCTACAATGAGCAGTTCTTC | CASSFAYGVSSYNEQFF | TRBJ2-1 | TRBV11-2 | - | few
TGTGCCACCAGCAGAGTAGAGGTATGGAATGAGCAGTTCTTC | CATSRVEVWNEQFF | TRBJ2-1 | TRBV15 | - | few
TGTGCCAGCAGTGGGACTAGCGGGAGTTTATATAGGTTCTTC | CASSGTSGSLYRFF | TRBJ2-1 | TRBV2 | TRBD2 | few
TGTGCCAGTAGTATGGCTGGAGGTAGGTCTGGGGCCAACGTCCTGACTTTC | CASSMAGGRSGANVLTF | TRBJ2-6 | TRBV19 | - | -
TGCGCCAGCAGCCAAGATTTTGGACAGGGGGGTATCTTC | CASSQDFGQGGIF | TRBJ2-5 | TRBV4-1 | TRBD1 | few
TGTGCCAGCAGTTTTTACGAGTACGAGCAGTACTTC | CASSFYEYEQYF | TRBJ2-7 | TRBV28 | - | -
TGTGCCAGCAGTTGGGCAGGGGACAATGAGCAGTTCTTC | CASSWAGDNEQFF | TRBJ2-1 | TRBV6-5 | - | few
TGTGCCAGCAGCCAAGAAGGATCTGCGAGCTCCTACAATGAGCAGTTCTTC | CASSQEGSASSYNEQFF | TRBJ2-1 | TRBV3-1 | - | -
TGTGCCAGCAGCTTGGGACCCAGGGGCGCGCCCTCGGGGAATGAGCAGTTCTTC | CASSLGPRGAPSGNEQFF | TRBJ2-1 | TRBV5-5 | - | -
TGTGCCTCCTCCAAGCAGGGGCAGGGCGAGACTGAAGCTTTCTTT | CASSKQGQGETEAFF | TRBJ1-1 | TRBV3-1 | - | -
TGTGCCAGCAGCTTAGTCCTCTCAGATACGCAGTATTTT | CASSLVLSDTQYF | TRBJ2-3 | TRBV7-9 | - | -
TGCGCCAGCAGCCGCACCGGGACAGCTAATTCACCCCTCCACTTT | CASSRTGTANSPLHF | TRBJ1-6 | TRBV4-1 | TRBD1 | many
TGTGCCAGCAGCCAAGTCAGAGAGGAGCAGTTCTTC | CASSQVREEQFF | TRBJ2-1 | TRBV3-1 | - | many
TGTGCCAGTAGTACCGACTTCCCGAGCTCCTACAATGAGCAGTTCTTC | CASSTDFPSSYNEQFF | TRBJ2-1 | TRBV19 | - | -
TGTGCCAGCAGCCAAAGGTCTAGCGGGAGGCATGAGCAGTTCTTC | CASSQRSSGRHEQFF | TRBJ2-1 | TRBV14 | TRBD2 | few
TGCGCCAGCCTGGCTGGCCAGATGAACACTGAAGCTTTCTTT | CASLAGQMNTEAFF | TRBJ1-1 | TRBV10-2 | - | -
TGTGCCAGCAGGGTAGCGGGACCTGCTCAAGAGACCCAGTACTTC | CASRVAGPAQETQYF | TRBJ2-5 | TRBV5-6 | TRBD2 | few
TGTGCCAGCAGCTTAGGAACAATAGCTAGCACAGATACGCAGTATTTT | CASSLGTIASTDTQYF | TRBJ2-3 | TRBV11-3 | - | -
TGTGCCAGCAGCCAGCTAGCGGGAGTATTCTACGAGCAGTACTTC | CASSQLAGVFYEQYF | TRBJ2-7 | TRBV14 | TRBD2 | many
TGCAGTGCTAGAGATCTCCTAGCGCGGAGCTCCTACAATGAGCAGTTCTTC | CSARDLLARSSYNEQFF | TRBJ2-1 | TRBV20-1 | - | few
TGCAGCGTTGACCTCCGTGTATTCCTAGCGGGAGTGAATGAGCAGTTCTTC | CSVDLRVFLAGVNEQFF | TRBJ2-1 | TRBV29-1 | TRBD2 | few
TGCGCCAGCAGCCAAGTTCAGGGGTCTATCGGGGAGCTGTTTTTT | CASSQVQGSIGELFF | TRBJ2-2 | TRBV4-1 | - | -
TGCGCCAGCAGGTGGGACAGCGAGTTATTGAGTACTGAAGCTTTCTTT | CASRWDSELLSTEAFF | TRBJ1-1 | TRBV5-1 | TRBD1 | many
TGTGCCAGCAGTTTGGAGCGTGGTCAGCCCCAGCATTTT | CASSLERGQPQHF | TRBJ1-5 | TRBV5-1 | - | many
TGTGCCAGCAGTCTACAGGGGGCTGGAAAACTGTTTTTT | CASSLQGAGKLFF | TRBJ1-4 | TRBV12-3/TRBV12-4 | TRBD1 | -
TGTGCCACCAGTGAGGGCGGCACAGATACGCAGTATTTT | CATSEGGTDTQYF | TRBJ2-3 | TRBV24-1 | - | -
TGTGCCAGCAGTTCGCTTAGCGCAGTTAGAAACATTCAGTACTTC | CASSSLSAVRNIQYF | TRBJ2-4 | TRBV28 | - | -
TGTGCCACCAGCAAGTTTAGCGGGGCGAACACCGGGGAGCTGTTTTTT | CATSKFSGANTGELFF | TRBJ2-2 | TRBV15 | TRBD2 | -
TGTGCCAGCAGCTTGAAGGGGGTTAGCGCCTACGAGCAGTACTTC | CASSLKGVSAYEQYF | TRBJ2-7 | TRBV5-6 | - | -
TGTGCCATCAGTAAGTCCACCTACGAGCAGTACTTC | CAISKSTYEQYF | TRBJ2-7 | TRBV10-3 | - | -
TGCGCCAGCAGCTTGGAGGGGCCCCGCGCCGGTCTTGCAGATACGCAGTATTTT | CASSLEGPRAGLADTQYF | TRBJ2-3 | TRBV5-1 | - | few
TGTGCCAGCCGCGGGGTGCAGGTGATTAGCAATCAGCCCCAGCATTTT | CASRGVQVISNQPQHF | TRBJ1-5 | TRBV6-2/TRBV6-3 | - | -
TGTACCTTCTGCCGAAAACAACTAGCGAGCTTAGGGAATGAGCAGTTCTTC | CTFCRKQLASLGNEQFF | TRBJ2-1 | TRBV3-1 | TRBD2 | -
TGTGCCAGCAGTTCCGGGACAGGGGGCAATCAGCCCCAGCATTTT | CASSSGTGGNQPQHF | TRBJ1-5 | TRBV12-3/TRBV12-4 | TRBD1 | many
TGTGCCAGCAGTTTTAGGGGGTTCACAGATACGCAGTATTTT | CASSFRGFTDTQYF | TRBJ2-3 | TRBV28 | - | -
TGTGCCAGCAGTACGACAGGGGTTCGGAACACCGGGGAGCTGTTTTTT | CASSTTGVRNTGELFF | TRBJ2-2 | TRBV28 | TRBD1 | once
TGCGCCAGCAGCTACAGGGGTACGGGGTCCAATGAGCAGTTCTTC | CASSYRGTGSNEQFF | TRBJ2-1 | TRBV5-1 | TRBD1 | -
TGTGCCAGCAGCCTAAGCGGGAGGGCTAATTTGGAGACCCAGTACTTC | CASSLSGRANLETQYF | TRBJ2-5 | TRBV7-9 | TRBD2 | few
TGTGCCAGCAGTTACTCGCATGGCGGGGAGCTGTTTTTT | CASSYSHGGELFF | TRBJ2-2 | TRBV6-5 | - | -
TGTGCCAGCAGCGTTGGCGGGATTGACGGCGGGGAGCTGTTTTTT | CASSVGGIDGGELFF | TRBJ2-2 | TRBV9 | - | -
TGTGCCACCAGTGTGGACTCCAAATCCCGCAATGAGCAGTTCTTC | CATSVDSKSRNEQFF | TRBJ2-1 | TRBV24-1 | - | -
TGCAGCGTTGTGGGTAGTACGGGGGTGACAGATACGCAGTATTTT | CSVVGSTGVTDTQYF | TRBJ2-3 | TRBV29-1 | - | -
TGCAGCGTTGAAGATGGACGGGTCGGCAAATTAGGTGAGCAGTTCTTC | CSVEDGRVGKLGEQFF | TRBJ2-1 | TRBV29-1 | - | -
TGTGCCAGCAGCTTGCTCAATTCACCCCTCCACTTT | CASSLLNSPLHF | TRBJ1-6 | TRBV5-6 | - | -
TGCAGTGGGGGCGGGGCAACCTACAATGAGCAGTTCTTC | CSGGGATYNEQFF | TRBJ2-1 | TRBV20-1 | - | -